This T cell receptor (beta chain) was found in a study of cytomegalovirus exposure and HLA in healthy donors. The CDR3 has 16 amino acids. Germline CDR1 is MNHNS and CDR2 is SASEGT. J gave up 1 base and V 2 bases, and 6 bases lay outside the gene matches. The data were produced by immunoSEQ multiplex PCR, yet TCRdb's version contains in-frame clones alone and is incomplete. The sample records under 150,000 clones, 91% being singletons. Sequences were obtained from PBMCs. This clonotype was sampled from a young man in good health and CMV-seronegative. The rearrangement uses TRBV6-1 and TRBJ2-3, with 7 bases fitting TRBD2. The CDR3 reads CASSEYASGGTDTQYF. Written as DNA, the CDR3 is TGTGCCAGCAGTGAATACGCTAGCGGAGGCACAGATACGCAGTATTTT.